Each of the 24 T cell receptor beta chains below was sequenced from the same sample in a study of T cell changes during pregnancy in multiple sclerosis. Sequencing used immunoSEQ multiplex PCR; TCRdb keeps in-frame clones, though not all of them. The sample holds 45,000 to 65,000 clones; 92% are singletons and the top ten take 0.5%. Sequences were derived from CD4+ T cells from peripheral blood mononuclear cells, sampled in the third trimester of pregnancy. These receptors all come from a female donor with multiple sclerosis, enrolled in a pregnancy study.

The CDR3 region is CASSVDLSGGLQETQYF. DNA for the CDR3: TGTGCCAGCAGCGTCGACCTTAGCGGGGGCCTCCAAGAGACCCAGTACTTC. The chain uses TRBV9 and TRBJ2-5, with 9 bases fitting TRBD2. The J segment lost 1 base and the V segment lost 2 bases, leaving 9 bases of the junction unmatched. Germline V CDR1 and CDR2: SGDLS, YYNGEE. The CDR3 contains 17 residues.

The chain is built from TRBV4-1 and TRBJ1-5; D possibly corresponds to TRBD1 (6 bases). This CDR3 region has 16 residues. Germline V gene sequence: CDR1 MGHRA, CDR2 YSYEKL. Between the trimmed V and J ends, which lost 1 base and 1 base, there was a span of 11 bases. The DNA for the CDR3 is TGCGCCAGCAGCCAAGTGTTAAGGGGGAGCAATCAGCCCCAGCATTTT. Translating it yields CASSQVLRGSNQPQHF.

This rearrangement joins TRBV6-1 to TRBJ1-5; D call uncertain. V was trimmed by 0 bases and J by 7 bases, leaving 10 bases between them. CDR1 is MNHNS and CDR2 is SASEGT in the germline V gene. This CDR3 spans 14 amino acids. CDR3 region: CASSEALGGQPQHF. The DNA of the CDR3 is TGTGCCAGCAGTGAAGCGCTAGGAGGACAGCCCCAGCATTTT.

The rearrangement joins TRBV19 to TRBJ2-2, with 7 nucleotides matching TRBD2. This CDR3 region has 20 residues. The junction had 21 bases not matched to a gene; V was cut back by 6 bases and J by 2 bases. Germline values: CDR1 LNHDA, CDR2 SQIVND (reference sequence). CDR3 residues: CASSKEKWVTGRANTGELFF. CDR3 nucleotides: TGTGCCAGTAGCAAAGAAAAATGGGTCACGGGGAGGGCCAACACCGGGGAGCTGTTTTTT.

CDR3 protein: CASSMGGNYNEQFF. The CDR3 DNA reads TGTGCCAGTAGTATGGGGGGAAACTACAATGAGCAGTTCTTC. This chain uses TRBV19 with TRBJ2-1; a weak D match, TRBD2 (6 bases). CDR1 is LNHDA, CDR2 SQIVND, per germline (reference sequence). The CDR3 totals 14 residues. V was shortened by 3 bases and J by 3 bases, with 9 bases between the two germline ends. Filled out from reference TRBV19 and TRBJ2-1, the complete variable domain reads DGGITQSPKYLFRKEGQNVTLSCEQNLNHDAMYWYRQDPGQGLRLIYYSQIVNDFQKGDIAEGYSVSREKKESFPLTVTSAQKNPTAFYLCASSMGGNYNEQFFGPGTRLTVL.

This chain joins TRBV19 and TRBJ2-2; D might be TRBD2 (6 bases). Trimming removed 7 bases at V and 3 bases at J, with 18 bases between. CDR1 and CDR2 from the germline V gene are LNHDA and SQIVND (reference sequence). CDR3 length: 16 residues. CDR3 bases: TGTGCCAGTACCAGCCAAGGACTACTGGACACCGGGGAGCTGTTTTTT. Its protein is CASTSQGLLDTGELFF.

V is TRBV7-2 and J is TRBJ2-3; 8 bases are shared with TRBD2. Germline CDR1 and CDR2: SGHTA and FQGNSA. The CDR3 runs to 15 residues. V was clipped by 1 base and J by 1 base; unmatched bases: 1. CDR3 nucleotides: TGTGCCAGCAGCTTAGTGCGGGGGGGCACAGATACGCAGTATTTT. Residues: CASSLVRGGTDTQYF.

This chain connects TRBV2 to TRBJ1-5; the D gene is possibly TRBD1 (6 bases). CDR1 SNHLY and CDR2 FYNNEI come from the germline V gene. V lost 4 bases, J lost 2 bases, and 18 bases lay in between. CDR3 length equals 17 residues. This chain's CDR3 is CASSGGTKIAGNQPQHF. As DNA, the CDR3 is TGTGCCAGCAGTGGGGGGACAAAAATCGCTGGCAATCAGCCCCAGCATTTT.

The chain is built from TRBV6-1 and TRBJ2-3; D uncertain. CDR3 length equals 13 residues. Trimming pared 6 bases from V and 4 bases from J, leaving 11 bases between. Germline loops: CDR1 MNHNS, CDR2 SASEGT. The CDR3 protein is CASSTEAPDTQYF. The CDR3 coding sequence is TGTGCCAGCAGCACCGAGGCCCCAGATACGCAGTATTTT.

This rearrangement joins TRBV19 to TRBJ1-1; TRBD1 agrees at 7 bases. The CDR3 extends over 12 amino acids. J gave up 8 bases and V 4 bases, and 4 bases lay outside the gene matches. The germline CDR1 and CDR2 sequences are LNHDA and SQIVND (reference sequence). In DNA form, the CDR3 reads TGTGCCAGTAGTAGGGGACAGATAGAAGCTTTCTTT. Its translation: CASSRGQIEAFF.

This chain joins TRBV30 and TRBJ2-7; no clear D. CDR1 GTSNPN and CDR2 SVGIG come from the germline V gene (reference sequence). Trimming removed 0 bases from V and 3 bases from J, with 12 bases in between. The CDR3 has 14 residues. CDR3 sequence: CAWSVHVPNYEQYF. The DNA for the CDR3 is TGTGCCTGGAGTGTACATGTCCCGAACTACGAGCAGTACTTC.

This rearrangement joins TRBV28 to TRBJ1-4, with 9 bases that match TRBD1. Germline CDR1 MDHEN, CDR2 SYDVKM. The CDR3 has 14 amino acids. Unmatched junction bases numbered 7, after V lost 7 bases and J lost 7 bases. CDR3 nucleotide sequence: TGTGCCAGCACTACGGGACAGGGTGCTGAAAAACTGTTTTTT. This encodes CASTTGQGAEKLFF.

Here the CDR3 reads CASSDRANHGYTF. CDR3 DNA sequence: TGTGCCAGCAGTGACAGGGCCAACCATGGCTACACCTTC. This chain connects TRBV6-6 to TRBJ1-2; 7 bases are shared with TRBD1. CDR1 and CDR2 from the germline V gene are MNHNY and SVGAGI (reference sequence). There are 13 residues in the CDR3. The V and J ends lost 5 bases and 6 bases, in that order; junction bases with no gene match: 6.

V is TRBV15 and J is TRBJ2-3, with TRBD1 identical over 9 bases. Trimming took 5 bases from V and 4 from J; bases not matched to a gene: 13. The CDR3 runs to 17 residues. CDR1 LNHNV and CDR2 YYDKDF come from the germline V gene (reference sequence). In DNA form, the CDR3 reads TGTGCCACCAGCGGAATGACAGGGGGTAGGGGGGCAGATACGCAGTATTTT. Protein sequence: CATSGMTGGRGADTQYF.

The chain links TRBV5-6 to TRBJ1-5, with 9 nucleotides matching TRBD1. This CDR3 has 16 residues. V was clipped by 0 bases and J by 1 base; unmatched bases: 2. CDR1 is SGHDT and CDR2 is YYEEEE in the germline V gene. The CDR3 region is CASSLDRGRSNQPQHF. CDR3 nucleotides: TGTGCCAGCAGCTTGGACAGGGGGCGAAGCAATCAGCCCCAGCATTTT.

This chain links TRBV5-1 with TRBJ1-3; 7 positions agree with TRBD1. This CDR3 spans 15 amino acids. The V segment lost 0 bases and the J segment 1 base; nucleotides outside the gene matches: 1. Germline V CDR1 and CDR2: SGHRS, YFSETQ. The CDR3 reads CASSLVTGSGNTIYF. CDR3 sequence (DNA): TGCGCCAGCAGCTTGGTGACAGGGTCTGGAAACACCATATATTTT.

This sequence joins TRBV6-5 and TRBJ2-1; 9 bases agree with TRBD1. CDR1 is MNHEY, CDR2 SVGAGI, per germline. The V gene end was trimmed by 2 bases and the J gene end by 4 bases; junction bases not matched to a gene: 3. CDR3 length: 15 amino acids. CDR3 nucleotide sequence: TGTGCCAGCAGTTACAAGGGACAGGGATACAATGAGCAGTTCTTC. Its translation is CASSYKGQGYNEQFF.

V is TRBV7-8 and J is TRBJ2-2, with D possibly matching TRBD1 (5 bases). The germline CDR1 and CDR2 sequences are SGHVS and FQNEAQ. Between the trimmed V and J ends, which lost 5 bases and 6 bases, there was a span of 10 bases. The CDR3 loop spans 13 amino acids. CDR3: CASSTRQPGELFF. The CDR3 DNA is TGTGCCAGCAGCACACGACAGCCCGGGGAGCTGTTTTTT.

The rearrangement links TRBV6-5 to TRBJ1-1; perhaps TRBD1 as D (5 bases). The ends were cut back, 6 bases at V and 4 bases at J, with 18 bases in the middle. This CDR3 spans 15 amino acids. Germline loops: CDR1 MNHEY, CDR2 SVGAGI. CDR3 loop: CASRDLLGGGTEAFF. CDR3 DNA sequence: TGTGCCAGCAGGGACTTATTGGGGGGAGGCACTGAAGCTTTCTTT.

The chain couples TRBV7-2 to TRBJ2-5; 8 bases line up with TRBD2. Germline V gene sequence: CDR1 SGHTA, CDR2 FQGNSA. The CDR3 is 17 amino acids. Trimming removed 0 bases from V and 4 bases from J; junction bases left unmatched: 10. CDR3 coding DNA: TGTGCCAGCAGCTTAGCGCAGAGGCGGGGGGCAGGAGAGACCCAGTACTTC. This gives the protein CASSLAQRRGAGETQYF.

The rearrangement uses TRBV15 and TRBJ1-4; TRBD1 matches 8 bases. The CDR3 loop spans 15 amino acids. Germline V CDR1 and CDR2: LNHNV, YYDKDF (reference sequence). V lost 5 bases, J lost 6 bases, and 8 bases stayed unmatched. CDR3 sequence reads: CATSFGGTGDEKLFF. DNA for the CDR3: TGTGCCACCAGCTTCGGGGGGACAGGCGATGAAAAACTGTTTTTT.

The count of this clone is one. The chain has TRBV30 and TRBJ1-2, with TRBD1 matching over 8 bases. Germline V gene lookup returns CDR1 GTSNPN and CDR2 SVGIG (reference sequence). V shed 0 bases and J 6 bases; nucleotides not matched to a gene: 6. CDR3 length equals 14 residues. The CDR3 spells CAWSVDRVYDGYTF. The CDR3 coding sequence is TGTGCCTGGAGTGTGGACAGGGTTTACGATGGCTACACCTTC.

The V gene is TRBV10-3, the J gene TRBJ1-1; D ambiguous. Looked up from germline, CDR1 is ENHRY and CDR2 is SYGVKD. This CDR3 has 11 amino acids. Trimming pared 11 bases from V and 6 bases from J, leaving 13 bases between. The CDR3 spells CAGGGSSEAFF. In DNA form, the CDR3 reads TGTGCCGGCGGAGGGAGCTCTGAAGCTTTCTTT.

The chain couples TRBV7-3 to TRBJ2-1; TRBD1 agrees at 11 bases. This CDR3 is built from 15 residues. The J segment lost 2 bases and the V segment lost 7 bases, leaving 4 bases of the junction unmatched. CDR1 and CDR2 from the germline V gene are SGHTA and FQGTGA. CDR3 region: CASKEGQGAYNEQFF. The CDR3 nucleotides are TGTGCCAGCAAAGAGGGACAGGGGGCCTACAATGAGCAGTTCTTC.